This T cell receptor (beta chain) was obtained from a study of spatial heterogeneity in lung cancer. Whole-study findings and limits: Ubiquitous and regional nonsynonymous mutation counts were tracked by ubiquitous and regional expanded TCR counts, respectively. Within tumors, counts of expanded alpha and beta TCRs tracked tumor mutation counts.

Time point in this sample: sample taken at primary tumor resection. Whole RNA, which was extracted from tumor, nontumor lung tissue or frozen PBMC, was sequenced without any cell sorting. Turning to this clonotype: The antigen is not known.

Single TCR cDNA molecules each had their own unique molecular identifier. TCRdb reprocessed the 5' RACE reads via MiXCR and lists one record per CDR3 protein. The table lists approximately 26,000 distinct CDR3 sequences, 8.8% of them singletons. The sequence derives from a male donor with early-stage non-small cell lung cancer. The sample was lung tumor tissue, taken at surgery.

This CDR3 is CASSLGPGEETQYF. CDR3 DNA sequence: TGTGCCAGCAGTTTGGGGCCAGGGGAAGAGACCCAGTACTTC. V usage is TRBV12-3 or TRBV12-4 and J usage is TRBJ2-5, with D tentatively TRBD1 (6 bases). The CDR3 totals 14 residues. V dropped 3 bases and J dropped 3 bases, with 11 bases sitting between them.